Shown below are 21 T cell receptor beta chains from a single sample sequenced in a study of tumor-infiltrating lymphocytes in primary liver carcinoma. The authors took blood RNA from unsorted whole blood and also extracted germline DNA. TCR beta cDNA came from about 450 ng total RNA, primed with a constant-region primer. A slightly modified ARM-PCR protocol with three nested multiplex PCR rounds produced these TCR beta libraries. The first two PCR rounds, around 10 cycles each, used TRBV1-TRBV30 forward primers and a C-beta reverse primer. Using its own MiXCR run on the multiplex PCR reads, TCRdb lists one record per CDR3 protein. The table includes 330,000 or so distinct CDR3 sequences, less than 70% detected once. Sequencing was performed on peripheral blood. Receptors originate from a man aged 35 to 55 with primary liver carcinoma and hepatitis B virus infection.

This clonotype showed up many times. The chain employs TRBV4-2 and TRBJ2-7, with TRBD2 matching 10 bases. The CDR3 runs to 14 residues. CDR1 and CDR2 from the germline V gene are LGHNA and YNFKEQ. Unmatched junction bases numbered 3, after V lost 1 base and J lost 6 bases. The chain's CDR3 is CASSQGSGRSEQYF. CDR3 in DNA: TGTGCCAGCAGCCAAGGTAGCGGGAGGAGCGAGCAGTACTTC.

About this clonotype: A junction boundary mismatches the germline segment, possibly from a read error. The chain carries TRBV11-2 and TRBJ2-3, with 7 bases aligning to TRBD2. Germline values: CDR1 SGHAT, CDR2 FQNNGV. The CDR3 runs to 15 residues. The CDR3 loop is CASSADGGSTNTQYF. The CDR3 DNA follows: TGTGCCAGCAGTGCTGACGGGGGGAGCACAAATACGCAGTATTTT.

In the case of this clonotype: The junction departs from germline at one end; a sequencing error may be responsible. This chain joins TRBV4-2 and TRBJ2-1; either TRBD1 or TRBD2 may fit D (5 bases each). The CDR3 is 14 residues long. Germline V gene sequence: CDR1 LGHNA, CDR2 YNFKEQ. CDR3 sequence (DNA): TGTGCCGGCAGCCAAGGGGACGGGGCTAATGATCAGTTCTTC. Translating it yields CAGSQGDGANDQFF.

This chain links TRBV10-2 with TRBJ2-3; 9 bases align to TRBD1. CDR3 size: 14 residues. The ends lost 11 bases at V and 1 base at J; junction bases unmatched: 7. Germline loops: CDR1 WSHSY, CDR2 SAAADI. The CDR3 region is CAGMGDRGTDTQYF. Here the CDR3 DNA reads TGCGCCGGCATGGGGGACAGGGGCACAGATACGCAGTATTTT.

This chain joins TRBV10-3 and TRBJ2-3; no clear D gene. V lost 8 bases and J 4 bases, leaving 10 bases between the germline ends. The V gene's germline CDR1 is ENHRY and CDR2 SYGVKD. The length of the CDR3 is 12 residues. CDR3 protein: CAIAATADTQYF. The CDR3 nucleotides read TGTGCCATCGCTGCCACCGCAGATACGCAGTATTTT.

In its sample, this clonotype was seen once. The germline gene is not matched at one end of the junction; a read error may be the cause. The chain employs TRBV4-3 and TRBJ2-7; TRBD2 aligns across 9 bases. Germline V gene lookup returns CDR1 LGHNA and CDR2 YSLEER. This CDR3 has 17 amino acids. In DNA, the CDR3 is TGCGCCAGCAGCCAAGAAAGGGGAGGGCTAGCGGGGTATGAGCAGTACTTT. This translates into CASSQERGGLAGYEQYF.

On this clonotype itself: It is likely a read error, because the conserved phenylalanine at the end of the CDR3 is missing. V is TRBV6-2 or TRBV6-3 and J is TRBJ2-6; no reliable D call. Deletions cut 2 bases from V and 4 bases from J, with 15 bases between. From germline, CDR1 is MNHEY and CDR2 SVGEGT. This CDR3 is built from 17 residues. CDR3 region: CASSYDLVRGGANVLTS. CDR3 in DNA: TGTGCCAGCAGTTACGACTTAGTGCGTGGAGGGGCCAACGTCCTGACTTCC.

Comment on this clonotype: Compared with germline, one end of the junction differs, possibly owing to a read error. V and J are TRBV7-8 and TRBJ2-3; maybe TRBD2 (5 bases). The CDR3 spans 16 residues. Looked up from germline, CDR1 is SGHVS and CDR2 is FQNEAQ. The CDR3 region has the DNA TGTGCCAACAGCTTAGAACGTAGCGAGGGCACAGATACGCAGTATTTT. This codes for CANSLERSEGTDTQYF.

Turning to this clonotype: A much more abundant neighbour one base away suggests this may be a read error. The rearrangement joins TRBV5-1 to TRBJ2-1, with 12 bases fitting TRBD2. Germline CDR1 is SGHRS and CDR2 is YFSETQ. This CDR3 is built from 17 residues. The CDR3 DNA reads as TGCGCCAGCAGCTTGGCCTGGACTAGCGGGGCCTACAATGTGCAGTTCTTC. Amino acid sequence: CASSLAWTSGAYNVQFF.

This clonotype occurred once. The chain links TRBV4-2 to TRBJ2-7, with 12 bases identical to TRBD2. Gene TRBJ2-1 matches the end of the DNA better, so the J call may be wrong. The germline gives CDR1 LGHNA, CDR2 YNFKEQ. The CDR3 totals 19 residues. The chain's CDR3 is CASSQEFGLAGGVSYEQFF. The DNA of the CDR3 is TGTGCCAGCAGCCAAGAGTTCGGGCTAGCGGGAGGGGTCTCCTACGAGCAGTTCTTC.

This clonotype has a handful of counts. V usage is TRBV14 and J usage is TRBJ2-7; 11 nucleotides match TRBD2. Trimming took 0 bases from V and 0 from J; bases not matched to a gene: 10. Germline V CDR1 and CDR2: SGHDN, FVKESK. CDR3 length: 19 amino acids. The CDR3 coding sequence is TGTGCCAGCAGCCAAGATCAGGAGGGACTAGCGGACAGCTCCTACGAGCAGTACTTC. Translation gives CASSQDQEGLADSSYEQYF.

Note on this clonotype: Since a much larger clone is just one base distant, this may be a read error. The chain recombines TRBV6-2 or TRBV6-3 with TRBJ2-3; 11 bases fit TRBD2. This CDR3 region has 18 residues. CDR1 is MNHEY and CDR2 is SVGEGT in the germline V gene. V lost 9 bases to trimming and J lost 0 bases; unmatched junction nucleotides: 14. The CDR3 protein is CARRLTSGGGISTDTQYF. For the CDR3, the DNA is TGTGCCAGAAGACTAACTAGCGGGGGCGGAATTAGCACAGATACGCAGTATTTT.

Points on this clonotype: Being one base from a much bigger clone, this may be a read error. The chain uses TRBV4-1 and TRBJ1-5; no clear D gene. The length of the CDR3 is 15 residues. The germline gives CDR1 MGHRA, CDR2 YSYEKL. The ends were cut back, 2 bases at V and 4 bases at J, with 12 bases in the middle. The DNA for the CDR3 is TGCGCCAGCAGCCAAAAAAGAGGGATGAATCAGCCCCAGCATTTT. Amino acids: CASSQKRGMNQPQHF.

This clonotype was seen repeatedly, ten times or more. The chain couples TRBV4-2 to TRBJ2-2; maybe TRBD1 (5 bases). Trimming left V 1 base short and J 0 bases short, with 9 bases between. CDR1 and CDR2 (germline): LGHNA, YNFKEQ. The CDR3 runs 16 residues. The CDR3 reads CASSQGGRANTGELFF. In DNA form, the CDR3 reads TGTGCCAGCAGCCAAGGGGGCAGGGCGAACACCGGGGAGCTGTTTTTT.

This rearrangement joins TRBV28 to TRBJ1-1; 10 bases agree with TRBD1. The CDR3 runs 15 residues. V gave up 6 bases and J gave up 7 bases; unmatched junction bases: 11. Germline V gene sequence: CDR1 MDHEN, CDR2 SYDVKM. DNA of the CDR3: TGTGCCAGCAGCCCCGGGACAGGGGCTCTGGGTGAAGCTTTCTTT. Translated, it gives CASSPGTGALGEAFF.

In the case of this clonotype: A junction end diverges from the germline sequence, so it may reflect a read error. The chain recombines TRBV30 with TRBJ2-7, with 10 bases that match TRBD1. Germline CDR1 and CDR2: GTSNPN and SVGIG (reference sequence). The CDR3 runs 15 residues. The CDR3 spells CAWTQGDRGSYDQYF. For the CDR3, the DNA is TGTGCCTGGACCCAAGGGGACAGGGGTTCCTACGATCAGTACTTC.

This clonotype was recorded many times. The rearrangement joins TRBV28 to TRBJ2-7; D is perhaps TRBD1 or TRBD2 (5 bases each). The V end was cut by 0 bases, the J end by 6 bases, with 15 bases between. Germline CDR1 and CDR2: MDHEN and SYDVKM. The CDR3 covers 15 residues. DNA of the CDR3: TGTGCCAGCAGTTTATGTAGGGACCCCTATTGCGAGCAGTACTTC. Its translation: CASSLCRDPYCEQYF.

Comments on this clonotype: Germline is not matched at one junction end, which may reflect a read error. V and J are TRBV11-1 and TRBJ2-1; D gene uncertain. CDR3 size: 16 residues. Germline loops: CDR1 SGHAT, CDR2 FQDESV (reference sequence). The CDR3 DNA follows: TGTGCAAGCAGCCGCCGACAAGATTCGAGATACAATGAGCAGTTCTTC. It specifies CASSRRQDSRYNEQFF.

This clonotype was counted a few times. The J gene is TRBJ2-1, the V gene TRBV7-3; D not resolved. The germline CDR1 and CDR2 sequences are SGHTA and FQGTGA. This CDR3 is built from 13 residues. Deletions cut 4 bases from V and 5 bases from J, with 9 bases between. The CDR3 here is CASSSWTNNEQFF. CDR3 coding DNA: TGTGCCAGCAGCTCGTGGACCAACAATGAGCAGTTCTTC.

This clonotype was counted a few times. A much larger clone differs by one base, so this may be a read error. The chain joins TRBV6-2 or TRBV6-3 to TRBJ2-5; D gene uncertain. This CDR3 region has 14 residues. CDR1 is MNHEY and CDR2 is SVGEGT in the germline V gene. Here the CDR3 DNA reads TGTGCCAGCAGTTATCGGGCCCGCACAGAGATCCAGTACTTC. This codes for CASSYRARTEIQYF.

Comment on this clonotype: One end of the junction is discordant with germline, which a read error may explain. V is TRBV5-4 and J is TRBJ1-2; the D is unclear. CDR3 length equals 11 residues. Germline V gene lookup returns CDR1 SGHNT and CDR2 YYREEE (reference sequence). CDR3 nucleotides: TGTGCCAGCAATCTGGGGTTTGGCTACGCCTTC. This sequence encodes CASNLGFGYAF. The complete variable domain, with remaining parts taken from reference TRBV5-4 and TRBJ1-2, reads ETGVTQSPTHLIKTRGQQVTLRCSSQSGHNTVSWYQQALGQGPQFIFQYYREEENGRGNFPPRFSGLQFPNYSSELNVNALELDDSALYLCASNLGFGYAFGSGTRLTVV.